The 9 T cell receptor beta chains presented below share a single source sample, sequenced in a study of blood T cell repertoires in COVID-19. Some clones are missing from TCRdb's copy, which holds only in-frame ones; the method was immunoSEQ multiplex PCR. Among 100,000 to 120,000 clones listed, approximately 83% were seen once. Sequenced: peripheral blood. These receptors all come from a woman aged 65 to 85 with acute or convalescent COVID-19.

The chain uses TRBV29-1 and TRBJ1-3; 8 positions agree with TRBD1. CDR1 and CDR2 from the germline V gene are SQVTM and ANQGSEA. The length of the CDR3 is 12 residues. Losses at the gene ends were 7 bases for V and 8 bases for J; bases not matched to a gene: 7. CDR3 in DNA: TGCAGCGCCCAGACAGGGGACTACACCATATATTTT. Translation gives CSAQTGDYTIYF. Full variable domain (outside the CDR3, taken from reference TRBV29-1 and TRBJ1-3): SAVISQKPSRDICQRGTSLTIQCQVDSQVTMMFWYRQQPGQSLTLIATANQGSEATYESGFVIDKFPISRPNLTFSTLTVSNMSPEDSSIYLCSAQTGDYTIYFGEGSWLTVV.

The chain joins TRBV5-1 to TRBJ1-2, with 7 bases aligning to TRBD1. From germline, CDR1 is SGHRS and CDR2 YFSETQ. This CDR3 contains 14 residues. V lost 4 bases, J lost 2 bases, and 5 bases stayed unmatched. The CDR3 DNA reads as TGCGCCAGCAGCGCTACAGGGGAAAACTATGGCTACACCTTC. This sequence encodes CASSATGENYGYTF.

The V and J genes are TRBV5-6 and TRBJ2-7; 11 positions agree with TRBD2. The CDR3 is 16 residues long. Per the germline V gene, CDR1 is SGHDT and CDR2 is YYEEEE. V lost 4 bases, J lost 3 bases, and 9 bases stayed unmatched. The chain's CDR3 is CASSITSGGSYYEQYV. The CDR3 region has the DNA TGTGCCAGCAGCATTACTAGCGGGGGATCCTACTACGAGCAGTACGTC.

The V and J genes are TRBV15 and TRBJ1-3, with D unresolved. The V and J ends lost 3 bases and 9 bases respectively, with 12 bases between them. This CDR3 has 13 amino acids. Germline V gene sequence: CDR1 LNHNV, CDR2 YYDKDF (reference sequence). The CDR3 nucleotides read TGTGCCACCAGCAGTCCCTGGGAGGGCACCATATATTTT. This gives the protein CATSSPWEGTIYF.

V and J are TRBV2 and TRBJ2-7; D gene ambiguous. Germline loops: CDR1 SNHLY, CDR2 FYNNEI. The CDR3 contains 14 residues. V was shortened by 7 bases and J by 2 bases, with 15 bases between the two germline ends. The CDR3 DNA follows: TGTGCCAGCAACTTGCAAGGCCTAGCCTACGAGCAGTACTTC. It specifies CASNLQGLAYEQYF.

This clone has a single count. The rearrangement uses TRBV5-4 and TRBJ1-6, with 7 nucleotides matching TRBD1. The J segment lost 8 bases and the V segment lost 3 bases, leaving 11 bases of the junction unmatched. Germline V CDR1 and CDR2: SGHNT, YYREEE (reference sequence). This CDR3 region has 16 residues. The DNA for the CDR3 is TGTGCCAGCAGCTCAGGGGGTACAAAAACGTATTCACCCCTCCACTTT. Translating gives CASSSGGTKTYSPLHF.

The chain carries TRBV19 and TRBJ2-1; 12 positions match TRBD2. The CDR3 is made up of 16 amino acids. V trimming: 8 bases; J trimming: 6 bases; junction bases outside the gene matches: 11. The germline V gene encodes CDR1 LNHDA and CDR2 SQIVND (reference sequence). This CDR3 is CASYTSLAGGPNEQFF. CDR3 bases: TGTGCCAGTTATACTTCCCTAGCGGGAGGGCCCAATGAGCAGTTCTTC.

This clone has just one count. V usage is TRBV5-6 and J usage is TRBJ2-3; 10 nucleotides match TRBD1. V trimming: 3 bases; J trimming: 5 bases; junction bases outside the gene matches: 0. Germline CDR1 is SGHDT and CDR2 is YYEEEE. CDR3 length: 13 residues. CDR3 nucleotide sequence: TGTGCCAGCAGCTGGGACAGGGGAGATACGCAGTATTTT. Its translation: CASSWDRGDTQYF.

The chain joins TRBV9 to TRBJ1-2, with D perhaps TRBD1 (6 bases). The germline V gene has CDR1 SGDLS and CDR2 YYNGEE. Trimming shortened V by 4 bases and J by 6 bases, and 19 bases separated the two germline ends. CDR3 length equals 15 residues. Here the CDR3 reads CASSPSAGYRDGYTF. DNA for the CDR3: TGTGCCAGCAGCCCCAGTGCGGGTTACAGGGATGGCTACACCTTC.